This T cell receptor (beta chain) was observed in a study of T cells in localized non-small cell lung cancer. On this clone: Its antigen is undetermined.

Study outcomes and limitations: Those with higher blood T cell density had longer overall survival.

The data were produced by immunoSEQ multiplex PCR, yet TCRdb's version contains in-frame clones alone and is incomplete. Of about 74,000 clones listed, about 81% are singletons. The clonotype was recovered from a female donor of 60 years or more with stage I lung adenocarcinoma. Specimen: peripheral blood, collected before any cancer treatment.

The CDR3 region is CASSLDRQGTQYF. DNA for the CDR3: TGTGCCAGCAGCTTGGACAGGCAGGGGACCCAGTACTTC. This chain uses TRBV5-4 with TRBJ2-5, with a weak D call TRBD1 (5 bases). Germline-derived CDR1 and CDR2 are SGHNT and YYREEE (reference sequence). The CDR3 runs 13 residues. V was clipped by 0 bases and J by 7 bases, with 10 bases between them.